The rows below give T cell receptor beta chains drawn from one sample of a study of shared clonotypes between healthy human individuals. This table comes from immunoSEQ multiplex PCR, and its TCRdb copy is limited to in-frame clones, with some not included. Of about 590,000 clones listed, around 95% are singletons. Input material: naive CD8+ T cells sorted from blood. The receptors derive from a woman in her 30s in good health. The CDR3 runs from the conserved cysteine through the conserved F or W. Fields, in order: D gene, J gene, V gene, CDR3 length, CDR3 protein, CDR3 DNA. D genes are given only for firm matches.

D: TRBD2; J: TRBJ2-1; V: TRBV7-6; length: 13; CDR3: CASGLAGGNEQFF; DNA: TGTGCCAGCGGACTAGCGGGGGGGAATGAGCAGTTCTTC
D: -; J: TRBJ2-1; V: TRBV29-1; length: 12; CDR3: CSVGPRMAEQFF; DNA: TGCAGCGTCGGCCCCAGGATGGCTGAGCAGTTCTTC
D: -; J: TRBJ2-3; V: TRBV27; length: 13; CDR3: CASRQAVGDTQYF; DNA: TGTGCCAGCAGACAGGCCGTAGGAGATACGCAGTATTTT
D: TRBD2; J: TRBJ2-7; V: TRBV5-6; length: 15; CDR3: CASSTLAGRSYEQYF; DNA: TGTGCCAGCAGCACATTAGCGGGACGTTCCTACGAGCAGTACTTC
D: TRBD2; J: TRBJ2-3; V: TRBV6-1; length: 15; CDR3: CASNLLAGSTDTQYF; DNA: TGTGCCAGCAACCTCCTAGCGGGAAGCACAGATACGCAGTATTTT
D: -; J: TRBJ2-5; V: TRBV4-1; length: 12; CDR3: CASSQDWETQYF; DNA: TGCGCCAGCAGCCAAGATTGGGAGACCCAGTACTTC
D: TRBD2; J: TRBJ2-1; V: TRBV4-1; length: 17; CDR3: CASSPRVAGAGGNEQFF; DNA: TGCGCCAGCAGCCCCCGGGTAGCGGGAGCGGGGGGCAATGAGCAGTTCTTC
D: TRBD2; J: TRBJ2-2; V: TRBV4-1; length: 16; CDR3: CASSRKDGRYTGELFF; DNA: TGCGCCAGCAGCCGCAAGGACGGGAGGTACACCGGGGAGCTGTTTTTT
D: -; J: TRBJ1-5; V: TRBV6-1; length: 13; CDR3: CASSVYSNQPQHF; DNA: TGTGCCAGCAGTGTTTACAGCAATCAGCCCCAGCATTTT
D: TRBD2; J: TRBJ2-7; V: TRBV2; length: 15; CDR3: CASSDWTSGSYEQYF; DNA: TGTGCCAGCAGTGACTGGACTAGCGGGAGCTACGAGCAGTACTTC
D: -; J: TRBJ1-1; V: TRBV11-3; length: 13; CDR3: CASSLGTTGRAFF; DNA: TGTGCCAGCAGCTTAGGTACCACAGGTAGGGCTTTCTTT